This T cell receptor (beta chain) was sequenced in a study of cytomegalovirus exposure and HLA in healthy donors (dated by TCRdb to the late 2010s). Describing the broader study: According to a later analysis, the 100 to 150 validation repertoires were produced on the same platform as the 666 repertoires of the first cohort. The study aimed to test whether signatures of past pathogen exposure could be identified by cataloging public T cell receptors. In addition to the first cohort of around 670 subjects, a separate validation cohort of 130 or so different subjects was used. To predict cytomegalovirus infection status, the study combined high-throughput TCR immunosequencing, statistical association of individual TCRs with disease status, and machine learning.

Libraries were prepared through the immunoSEQ multiplex PCR assay. Concerning the study's data processing: A statistical classification framework was built for diagnosing cytomegalovirus status from the catalog of TCR beta chain sequences. Sourced from immuneACCESS, this table was stored by TCRdb with only in-frame sequences that have V and J called. A share of the clones is absent; for the studies checked, an unresolved V gene accounts for under half, and the remainder has no known explanation. The V and J calls and clone size come from that table; D and trimming were worked out from the DNA. Present in this sample are some 90,000 clones, more than 85% of which were seen just once. The top ten clonotypes cover 6.3% of the sample. For CDR1 and CDR2, the germline V gene lists SGHAT and FQNNGV. V was cut back by 5 bases and J by 2 bases, leaving a gap of 7 bases between them. The CDR3 has 12 amino acids, counting the end cysteine and phenylalanine. Here the CDR3 DNA is all that survives: 36 bases in frame from base 1.

Donors formed part of the validation cohort, which comprised 95 to 150 subjects and was distinct from the first cohort of 690 or so subjects. This clone showed up just a few times. There is no known antigen for this receptor. No quality values exist for individual bases; no much larger clone is one base distant. What the study reported, not specific to this receptor: Subsequent analysis determined that TCRs grouped into clusters in the first cohort also showed a tendency toward co-occurrence across the approximately 120 validation repertoires, and 85% to 95% of cluster scores exceeded 0. Cytomegalovirus status was reported to be diagnosed by the classifier with high specificity and sensitivity in both the original and validation cohorts. Most TCR sequences were seen in very few donors, while some public TCRs were found in many individuals. The study gave a list of 150 to 200 TCR beta chains associated with cytomegalovirus. The authors suggested that the approach could potentially be extended to other disease states and immunological phenotypes. In vitro tests confirmed that a few of the cytomegalovirus-associated TCR beta chains recognize cytomegalovirus antigens. A later analysis had no HLA typing for the validation cohort, so co-occurrence there was scored across all 130 or so repertoires.

The TCR sequence derives from a man aged 18 to 29 in good health and CMV-seropositive. The material sequenced was PBMCs. Recombination connected TRBV11-2 to TRBJ2-7; TRBD2 is a possible D gene, resting on 5 matching bases. The CDR3 is CASSTGTYEQYF. In nucleotides, the sequence is TGTGCCAGCAGCACCGGGACCTACGAGCAGTACTTC. Here the CDR3 is joined to the reference TRBV11-2 and TRBJ2-7 genes, and the full variable domain is: EAGVAQSPRYKIIEKRQSVAFWCNPISGHATLYWYQQILGQGPKLLIQFQNNGVVDDSQLPKDRFSAERLKGVDSTLKIQPAKLEDSAVYLCASSTGTYEQYFGPGTRLTVT.